Below are 9 T cell receptor beta chains sequenced from a single sample in a study of T cell responses to AZD1222 COVID-19 vaccine. Here immunoSEQ multiplex PCR was the method, and the copy in TCRdb shows in-frame clones only, minus some. The sample comprises about 73,000 clones, approximately 92% of which are singletons, and 9.3% rests with the top ten. The sequenced sample was peripheral blood, obtained 28 days after the second AZD1222 dose. All receptors derive from an adult who received the AZD1222 COVID-19 vaccine.

The V call is TRBV28, the J call TRBJ1-6; weak D call: TRBD1 (6 bases). CDR3 length: 17 amino acids. The V end was cut by 6 bases, the J end by 7 bases, with 22 bases between. The germline gives CDR1 MDHEN, CDR2 SYDVKM. The CDR3 DNA reads TGTGCCAGCAGCGATGGGGGACTCCTTAGGGGGAATTCACCCCTCCACTTT. Translating it yields CASSDGGLLRGNSPLHF.

In its sample, this clone was seen a few times. V and J are TRBV7-9 and TRBJ2-5; 9 bases map to TRBD1. Losses at the gene ends were 1 base for V and 5 bases for J; bases not matched to a gene: 8. The V gene's germline CDR1 is SEHNR and CDR2 FQNEAQ (reference sequence). This CDR3 has 16 residues. The CDR3 sequence: CASSLGNRGLHETQYF. The CDR3 bases are TGTGCCAGCAGCTTAGGGAACAGGGGGCTTCACGAGACCCAGTACTTC.

This clone was counted a few times. The rearrangement joins TRBV11-3 to TRBJ1-2, with 10 bases that match TRBD1. V dropped 5 bases and J dropped 14; count of bases not matched to a gene: 11. The germline V gene encodes CDR1 SGHNT and CDR2 YENEEA. The CDR3 totals 13 residues. CDR3 region: CASSPRTGGRLTF. CDR3 nucleotides: TGTGCCAGCAGCCCCCGGACAGGGGGACGTCTAACCTTC.

The chain couples TRBV9 to TRBJ2-3; weak D call: TRBD1 (6 bases). Germline lookup yields CDR1 SGDLS and CDR2 YYNGEE. V lost 0 bases and J 5 bases, leaving 10 bases between the germline ends. This CDR3 has 14 amino acids. This chain's CDR3 is CASSVGGGEDTQYF. The DNA of the CDR3 is TGTGCCAGCAGCGTAGGAGGGGGTGAAGATACGCAGTATTTT.

The chain is built from TRBV28 and TRBJ2-7; D tentatively fits TRBD1 or TRBD2 (5 bases each). This CDR3 spans 14 amino acids. Trimming stripped 2 bases from V and 0 bases from J, with 8 bases between. Germline CDR1 reads MDHEN; CDR2 reads SYDVKM. The CDR3 loop reads CASSLEGPSYEQYF. The CDR3 DNA reads TGTGCCAGCAGTTTAGAGGGGCCCTCCTACGAGCAGTACTTC.

The CDR3 loop reads CASSYRQAGNQPQHF. The CDR3 bases are TGTGCCAGCAGTTATCGACAGGCCGGCAATCAGCCCCAGCATTTT. V is TRBV6-5 and J is TRBJ1-5, with a tentative D call TRBD1 (6 bases). The CDR3 covers 15 residues. Germline lookup yields CDR1 MNHEY and CDR2 SVGAGI. The germline V and J ends were trimmed by 3 bases and 2 bases, with 11 bases remaining between them.

The V and J genes are TRBV6-2 or TRBV6-3 and TRBJ1-2; D might be TRBD1 (5 bases). The CDR3 consists of 15 residues. Germline-derived CDR1 and CDR2 are MNHEY and SVGEGT. The ends were cut back, 2 bases at V and 1 base at J, with 11 bases in the middle. The CDR3 is CASSYEGRVNYGYTF. The CDR3 DNA reads TGTGCCAGCAGTTACGAGGGACGTGTTAACTATGGCTACACCTTC.

This chain joins TRBV5-4 and TRBJ2-1; no firm D call. The CDR3 is 12 residues long. Trimming pared 2 bases from V and 9 bases from J, leaving 9 bases between. The germline V gene encodes CDR1 SGHNT and CDR2 YYREEE (reference sequence). Here the CDR3 reads CASSFPKSEQFF. CDR3 coding DNA: TGTGCCAGCAGCTTTCCGAAAAGTGAGCAGTTCTTC.

The V call is TRBV6-5, the J call TRBJ1-5; a possible D gene is TRBD1 (6 bases). Germline V lookup: CDR1 MNHEY, CDR2 SVGAGI. The ends were cut back, 9 bases at V and 5 bases at J, with 14 bases in the middle. The CDR3 sequence is 13 residues long. CDR3 nucleotides: TGTGCCAGTAGCAAAAACAGGGATCAGCCCCAGCATTTT. Translation gives CASSKNRDQPQHF.